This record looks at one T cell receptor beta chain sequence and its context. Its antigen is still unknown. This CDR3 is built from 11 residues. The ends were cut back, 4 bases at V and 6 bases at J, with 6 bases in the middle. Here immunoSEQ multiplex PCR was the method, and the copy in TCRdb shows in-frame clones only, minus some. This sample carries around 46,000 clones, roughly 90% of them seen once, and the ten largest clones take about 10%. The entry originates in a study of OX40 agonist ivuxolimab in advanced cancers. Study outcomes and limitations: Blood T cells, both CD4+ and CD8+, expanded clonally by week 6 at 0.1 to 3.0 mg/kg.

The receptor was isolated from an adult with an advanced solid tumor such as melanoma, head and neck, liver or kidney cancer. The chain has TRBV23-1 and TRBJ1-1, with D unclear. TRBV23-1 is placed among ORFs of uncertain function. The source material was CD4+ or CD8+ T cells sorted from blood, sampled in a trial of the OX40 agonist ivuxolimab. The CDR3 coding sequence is TGCGCCAGCAGTCTAAGCGCTGAAGCTTTCTTT. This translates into CASSLSAEAFF.